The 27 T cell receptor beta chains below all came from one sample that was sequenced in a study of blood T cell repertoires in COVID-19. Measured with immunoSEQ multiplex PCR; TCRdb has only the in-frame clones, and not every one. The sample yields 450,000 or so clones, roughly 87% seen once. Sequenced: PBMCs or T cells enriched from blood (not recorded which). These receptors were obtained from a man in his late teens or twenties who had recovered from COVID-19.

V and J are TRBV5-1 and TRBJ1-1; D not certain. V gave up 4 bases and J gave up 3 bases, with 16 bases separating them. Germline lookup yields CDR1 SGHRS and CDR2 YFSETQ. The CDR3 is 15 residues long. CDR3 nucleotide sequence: TGCGCCAGCAGCCCCCGGCGGAGGGAGGACACTGAAGCTTTCTTT. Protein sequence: CASSPRRREDTEAFF.

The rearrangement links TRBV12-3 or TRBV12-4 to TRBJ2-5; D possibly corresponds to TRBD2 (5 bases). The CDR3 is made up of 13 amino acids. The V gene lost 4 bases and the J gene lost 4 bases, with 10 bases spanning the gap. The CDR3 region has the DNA TGTGCCAGCAGTTACTCTAGCTCAGAGACCCAGTACTTC. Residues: CASSYSSSETQYF.

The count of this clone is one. The CDR3 loop reads CASSLEANYGYTF. The CDR3 DNA reads TGTGCCAGCAGCTTAGAGGCCAACTATGGCTACACCTTC. The chain links TRBV11-3 to TRBJ1-2; D not resolved. The CDR3 consists of 13 residues. The V and J ends lost 0 bases and 2 bases respectively, with 4 bases between them. Per the germline V gene, CDR1 is SGHNT and CDR2 is YENEEA.

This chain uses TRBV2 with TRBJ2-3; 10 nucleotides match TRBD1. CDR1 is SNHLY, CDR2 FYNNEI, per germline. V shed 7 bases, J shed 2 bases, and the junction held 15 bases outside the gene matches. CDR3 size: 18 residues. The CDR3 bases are TGTGCCAGCACTATATTCGGGACAGGGGCGCCCACCACAGATACGCAGTATTTT. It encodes CASTIFGTGAPTTDTQYF.

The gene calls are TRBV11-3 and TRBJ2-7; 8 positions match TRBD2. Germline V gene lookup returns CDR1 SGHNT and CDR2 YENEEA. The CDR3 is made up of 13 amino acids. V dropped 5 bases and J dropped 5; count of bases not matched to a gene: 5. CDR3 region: CASSLAGGNEQYF. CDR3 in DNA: TGTGCCAGCAGCCTAGCGGGCGGGAACGAGCAGTACTTC.

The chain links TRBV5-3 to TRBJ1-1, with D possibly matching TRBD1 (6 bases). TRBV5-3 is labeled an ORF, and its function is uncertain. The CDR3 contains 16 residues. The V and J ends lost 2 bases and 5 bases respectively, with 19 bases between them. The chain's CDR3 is CARSFLSTGSLTEAFF. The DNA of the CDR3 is TGTGCCAGAAGCTTCCTGAGCACAGGGTCGCTTACTGAAGCTTTCTTT.

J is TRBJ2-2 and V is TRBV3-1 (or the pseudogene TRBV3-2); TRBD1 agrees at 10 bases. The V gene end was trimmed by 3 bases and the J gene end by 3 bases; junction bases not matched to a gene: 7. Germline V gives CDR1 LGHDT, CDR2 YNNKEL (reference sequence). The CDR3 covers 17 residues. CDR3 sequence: CASSQRSTGGYTGELFF. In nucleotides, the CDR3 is TGTGCCAGCAGCCAGAGGTCGACAGGGGGCTACACCGGGGAGCTGTTTTTT.

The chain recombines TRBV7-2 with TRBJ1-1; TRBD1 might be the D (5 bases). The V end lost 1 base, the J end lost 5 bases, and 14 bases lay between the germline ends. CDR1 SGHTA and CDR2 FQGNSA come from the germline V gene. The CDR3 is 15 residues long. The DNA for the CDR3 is TGTGCCAGCAGCTTAGATCGGAGGGGAATGACTGAAGCTTTCTTT. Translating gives CASSLDRRGMTEAFF.

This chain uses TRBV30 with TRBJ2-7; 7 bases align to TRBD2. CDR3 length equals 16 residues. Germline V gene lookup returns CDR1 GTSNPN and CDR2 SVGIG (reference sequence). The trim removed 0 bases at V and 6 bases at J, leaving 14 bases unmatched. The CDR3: CAWSVRPAGTLGEQYF. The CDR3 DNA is TGTGCCTGGAGTGTACGGCCAGCGGGGACCCTGGGCGAGCAGTACTTC.

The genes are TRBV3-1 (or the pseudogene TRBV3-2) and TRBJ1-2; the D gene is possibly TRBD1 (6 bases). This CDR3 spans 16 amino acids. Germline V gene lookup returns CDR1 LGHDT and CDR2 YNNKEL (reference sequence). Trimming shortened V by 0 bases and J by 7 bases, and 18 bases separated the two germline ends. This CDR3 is CASSQDTGGAGSGYTF. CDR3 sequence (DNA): TGTGCCAGCAGCCAAGATACGGGGGGCGCTGGGAGTGGCTACACCTTC.

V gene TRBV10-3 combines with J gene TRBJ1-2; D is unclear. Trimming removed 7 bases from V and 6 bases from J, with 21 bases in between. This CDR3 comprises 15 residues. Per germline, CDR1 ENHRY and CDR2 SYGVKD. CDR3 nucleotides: TGTGCCATCACTGATGCCGGGAAAGCTACCGATGGCTACACCTTC. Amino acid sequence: CAITDAGKATDGYTF.

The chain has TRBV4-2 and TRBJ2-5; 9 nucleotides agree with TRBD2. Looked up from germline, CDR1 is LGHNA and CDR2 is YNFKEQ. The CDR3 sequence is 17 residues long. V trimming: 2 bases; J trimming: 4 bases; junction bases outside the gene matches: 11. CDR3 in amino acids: CASSQLAGGPGGETQYF. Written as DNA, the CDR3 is TGTGCCAGCAGCCAACTGGCGGGAGGGCCGGGGGGAGAGACCCAGTACTTC.

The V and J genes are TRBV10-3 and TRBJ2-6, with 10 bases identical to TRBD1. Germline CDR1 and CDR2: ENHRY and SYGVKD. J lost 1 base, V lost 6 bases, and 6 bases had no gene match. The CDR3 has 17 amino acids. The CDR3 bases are TGTGCCATCAGCCCCGGACAGGGGGAATCTGGGGCCAACGTCCTGACTTTC. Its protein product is CAISPGQGESGANVLTF.

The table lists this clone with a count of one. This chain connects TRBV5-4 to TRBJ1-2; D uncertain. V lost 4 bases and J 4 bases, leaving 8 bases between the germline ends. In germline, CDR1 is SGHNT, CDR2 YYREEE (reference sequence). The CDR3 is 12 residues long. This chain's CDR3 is CASSLPPYGYTF. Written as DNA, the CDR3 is TGTGCCAGCAGCCTCCCCCCCTATGGCTACACCTTC.

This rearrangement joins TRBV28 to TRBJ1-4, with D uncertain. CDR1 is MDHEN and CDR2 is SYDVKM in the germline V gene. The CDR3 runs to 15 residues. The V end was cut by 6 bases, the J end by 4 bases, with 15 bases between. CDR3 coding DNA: TGTGCCAGCAGATCCCCGGAAGGACTTAATGAAAAACTGTTTTTT. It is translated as CASRSPEGLNEKLFF.

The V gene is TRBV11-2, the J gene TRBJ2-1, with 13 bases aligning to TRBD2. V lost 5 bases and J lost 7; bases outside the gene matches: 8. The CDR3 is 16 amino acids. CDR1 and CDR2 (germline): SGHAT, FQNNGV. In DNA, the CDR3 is TGTGCCAGCAGCCAACTAGCGGGGGGGCTGGGTAATGAGCAGTTCTTC. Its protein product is CASSQLAGGLGNEQFF.

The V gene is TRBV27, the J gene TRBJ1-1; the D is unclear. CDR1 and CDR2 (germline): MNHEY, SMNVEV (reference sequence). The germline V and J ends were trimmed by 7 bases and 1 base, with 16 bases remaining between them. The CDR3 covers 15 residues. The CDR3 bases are TGTGCCAGCACCCCGGGGAGGGCGGGGAACACTGAAGCTTTCTTT. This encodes CASTPGRAGNTEAFF.

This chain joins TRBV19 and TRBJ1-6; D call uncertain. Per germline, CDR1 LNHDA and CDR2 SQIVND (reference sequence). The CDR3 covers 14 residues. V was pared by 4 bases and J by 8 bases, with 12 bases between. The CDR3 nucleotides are TGTGCCAGTAGTACCTTTGGACTGGATTCACCCCTCCACTTT. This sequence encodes CASSTFGLDSPLHF.

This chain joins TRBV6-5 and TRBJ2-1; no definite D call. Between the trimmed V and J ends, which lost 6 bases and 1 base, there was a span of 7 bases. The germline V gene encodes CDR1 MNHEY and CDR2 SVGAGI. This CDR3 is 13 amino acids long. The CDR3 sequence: CASRKTSYNEQFF. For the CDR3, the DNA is TGTGCCAGCAGAAAGACTTCCTACAATGAGCAGTTCTTC.

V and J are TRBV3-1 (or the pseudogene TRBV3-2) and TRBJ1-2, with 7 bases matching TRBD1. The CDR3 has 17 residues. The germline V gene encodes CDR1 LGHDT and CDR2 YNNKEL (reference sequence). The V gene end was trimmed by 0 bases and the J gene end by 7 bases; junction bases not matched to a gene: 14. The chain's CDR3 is CASSQETLDRSIGGYTF. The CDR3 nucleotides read TGTGCCAGCAGCCAAGAAACCCTGGACAGGTCTATCGGTGGCTACACCTTC.

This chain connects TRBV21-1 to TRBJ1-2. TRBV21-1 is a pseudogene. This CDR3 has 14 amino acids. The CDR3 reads CASSRGGPSYGYTF. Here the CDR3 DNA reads TGTGCCAGCAGTCGGGGGGGGCCGAGCTATGGCTACACCTTC.

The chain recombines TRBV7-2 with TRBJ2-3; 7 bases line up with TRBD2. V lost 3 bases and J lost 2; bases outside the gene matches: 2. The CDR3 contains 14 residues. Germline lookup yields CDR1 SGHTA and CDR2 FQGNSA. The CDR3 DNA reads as TGTGCCAGCAGCTTCCTAGCGGCCACAGATACGCAGTATTTT. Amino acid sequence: CASSFLAATDTQYF.

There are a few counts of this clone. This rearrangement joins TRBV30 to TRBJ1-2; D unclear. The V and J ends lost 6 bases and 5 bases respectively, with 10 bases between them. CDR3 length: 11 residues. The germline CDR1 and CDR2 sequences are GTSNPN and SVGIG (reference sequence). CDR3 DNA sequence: TGTGCCTGCGGACGGGAGTATGGCTACACCTTC. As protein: CACGREYGYTF.

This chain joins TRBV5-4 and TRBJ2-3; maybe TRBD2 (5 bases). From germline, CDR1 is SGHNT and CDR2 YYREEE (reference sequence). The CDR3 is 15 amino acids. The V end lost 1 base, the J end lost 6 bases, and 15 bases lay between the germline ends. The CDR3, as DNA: TGTGCCAGCAGCTTGCCCCCGGGATCGTTGGATACGCAGTATTTT. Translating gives CASSLPPGSLDTQYF. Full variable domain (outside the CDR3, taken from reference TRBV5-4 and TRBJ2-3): ETGVTQSPTHLIKTRGQQVTLRCSSQSGHNTVSWYQQALGQGPQFIFQYYREEENGRGNFPPRFSGLQFPNYSSELNVNALELDDSALYLCASSLPPGSLDTQYFGPGTRLTVL.

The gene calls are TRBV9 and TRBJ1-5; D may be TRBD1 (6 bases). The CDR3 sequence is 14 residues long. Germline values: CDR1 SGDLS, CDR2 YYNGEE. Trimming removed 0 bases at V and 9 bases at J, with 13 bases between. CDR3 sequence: CASSVEPGAAPQHF. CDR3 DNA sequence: TGTGCCAGCAGCGTAGAGCCAGGGGCTGCGCCCCAGCATTTT.

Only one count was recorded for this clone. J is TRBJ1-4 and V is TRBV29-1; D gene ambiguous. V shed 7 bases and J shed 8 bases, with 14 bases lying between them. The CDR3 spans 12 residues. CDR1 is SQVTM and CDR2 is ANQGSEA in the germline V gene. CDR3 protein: CSASRDPEKLFF. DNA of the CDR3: TGCAGCGCCTCCCGGGATCCGGAAAAACTGTTTTTT.

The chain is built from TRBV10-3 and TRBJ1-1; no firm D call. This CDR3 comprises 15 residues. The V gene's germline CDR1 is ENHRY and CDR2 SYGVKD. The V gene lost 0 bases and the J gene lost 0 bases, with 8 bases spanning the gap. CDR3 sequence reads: CAISESPGMNTEAFF. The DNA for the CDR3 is TGTGCCATCAGTGAGTCGCCGGGGATGAACACTGAAGCTTTCTTT.